The 15 T cell receptor beta chains reported below all come from one sample, sequenced in a study of shared T cell receptors in the human thymus. Some clones are missing from TCRdb's copy, which holds only in-frame ones; the method was immunoSEQ multiplex PCR. The sample records hundreds of thousands of clones, 88% being singletons. These data are also associated with another study on human thymus T cells.

The sequenced sample was thymocytes. All receptors come from a boy under three years old with a congenital heart defect.

The J gene is TRBJ2-2, the V gene TRBV30; no clear D gene. In germline, CDR1 is GTSNPN, CDR2 SVGIG (reference sequence). The ends were cut back, 0 bases at V and 7 bases at J, with 6 bases in the middle. This CDR3 is built from 12 residues. The CDR3 reads CAWSVASGELFF. DNA of the CDR3: TGTGCCTGGAGTGTTGCCAGCGGGGAGCTGTTTTTT. Variable domain in full (rest from reference TRBV30 and TRBJ2-2): SQTIHQWPATLVQPVGSPLSLECTVEGTSNPNLYWYRQAAGRGLQLLFYSVGIGQISSEVPQNLSASRPQDRQFILSSKKLLLSDSGFYLCAWSVASGELFFGEGSRLTVL.

The count of this clone is one. J is TRBJ1-6 and V is TRBV27; 7 nucleotides agree with TRBD1. V trimming: 5 bases; J trimming: 4 bases; junction bases outside the gene matches: 2. This CDR3 spans 14 amino acids. Per germline, CDR1 MNHEY and CDR2 SMNVEV (reference sequence). Written as DNA, the CDR3 is TGTGCCAGCAGTCTGGGACAGTATAATTCACCCCTCCACTTT. Translating it yields CASSLGQYNSPLHF.

The genes are TRBV7-8 and TRBJ2-7, with TRBD1 identical over 9 bases. The CDR3 runs 14 residues. Germline lookup yields CDR1 SGHVS and CDR2 FQNEAQ. The V gene end was trimmed by 4 bases and the J gene end by 6 bases; junction bases not matched to a gene: 7. The CDR3 loop is CASSCPDRGGEQYF. The CDR3 DNA sequence: TGTGCCAGCAGCTGCCCGGACAGGGGCGGCGAGCAGTACTTC.

In this sample, this clone turned up a few times. This rearrangement joins TRBV12-5 to TRBJ1-2; D uncertain. The CDR3 has 16 residues. The V gene's germline CDR1 is LGHNT and CDR2 FRNRAP. V was pared by 0 bases and J by 0 bases, with 11 bases between. CDR3 DNA: TGTGCTAGTGGTTTGGTACTGGCGGTTTCTAACTATGGCTACACCTTC. Protein product: CASGLVLAVSNYGYTF.

This chain joins TRBV21-1 and TRBJ2-7; the DNA was not compared with TRBD2, the D call given in the table. TRBV21-1 is shown as a pseudogene. The CDR3 has 15 amino acids. This chain's CDR3 is CASLGLAGNHYEQYF. The CDR3 DNA follows: TGTGCCAGCCTGGGACTAGCGGGAAACCACTACGAGCAGTACTTC.

The rearrangement joins TRBV7-2 to TRBJ1-1; 8 positions agree with TRBD1. The CDR3 spans 14 residues. Germline assignment: CDR1 SGHTA and CDR2 FQGNSA. V lost 5 bases, J lost 6 bases, and 8 bases stayed unmatched. The CDR3: CASSPDRESAEAFF. In DNA, the CDR3 is TGTGCCAGCAGCCCGGACAGGGAAAGCGCTGAAGCTTTCTTT.

The rearrangement joins TRBV10-3 to TRBJ1-3; D gene uncertain. Germline loops: CDR1 ENHRY, CDR2 SYGVKD. CDR3 size: 13 residues. V lost 3 bases, J lost 2 bases, and 5 bases lay in between. CDR3 DNA sequence: TGTGCCATCAGTGAAACAACTGGAAACACCATATATTTT. Translating it yields CAISETTGNTIYF.

The chain has TRBV28 and TRBJ1-5; 7 bases align to TRBD1. CDR3 length equals 13 residues. J gave up 8 bases and V 6 bases, and 7 bases lay outside the gene matches. Germline-derived CDR1 and CDR2 are MDHEN and SYDVKM. CDR3 loop: CASSHRGLKPQHF. The CDR3 DNA reads as TGTGCCAGCAGCCACAGGGGTTTGAAGCCCCAGCATTTT.

This chain connects TRBV4-2 to TRBJ2-1, with 7 nucleotides matching TRBD1. Germline lookup yields CDR1 LGHNA and CDR2 YNFKEQ. There are 16 residues in the CDR3. J gave up 10 bases and V 0 bases, and 12 bases lay outside the gene matches. This CDR3 is CASSQDWTGGLEEQFF. Here the CDR3 DNA reads TGTGCCAGCAGCCAAGATTGGACAGGCGGCCTAGAGGAGCAGTTCTTC.

CDR3 nucleotide sequence: TGTGCCAGCAGCTTAAGCTCAGGGCCGGGAAACACCATATATTTT. This encodes CASSLSSGPGNTIYF. J is TRBJ1-3 and V is TRBV7-7, with D perhaps TRBD1 (5 bases). The CDR3 contains 15 residues. Germline loops: CDR1 SSHAT, CDR2 FNYEAQ (reference sequence). V gave up 2 bases and J gave up 4 bases, with 12 bases separating them.

The chain has TRBV30 and TRBJ2-2, with D possibly being TRBD2 (6 bases). The CDR3 has 17 amino acids. V shed 8 bases and J shed 1 base, with 23 bases lying between them. CDR1 is GTSNPN, CDR2 SVGIG, per germline (reference sequence). CDR3 protein: CAGHFELSGLNTGELFF. As DNA, the CDR3 is TGTGCCGGCCATTTCGAACTTAGCGGACTGAACACCGGGGAGCTGTTTTTT.

The CDR3 protein is CASRIRQGTGFDGYTF. CDR3 bases: TGTGCCAGCAGGATCCGACAGGGAACAGGGTTCGATGGCTACACCTTC. The rearrangement links TRBV6-6 to TRBJ1-2, with 7 bases fitting TRBD1. V lost 6 bases, J lost 6 bases, and 16 bases stayed unmatched. The germline V gene encodes CDR1 MNHNY and CDR2 SVGAGI (reference sequence). The CDR3 covers 16 residues.

This rearrangement joins TRBV7-9 to TRBJ1-2; D gene ambiguous. This CDR3 region has 13 residues. V was cut by 5 bases and J by 6 bases, with 13 bases left in between. Germline V gene lookup returns CDR1 SEHNR and CDR2 FQNEAQ (reference sequence). CDR3 protein: CASSQAREDGYTF. CDR3 DNA: TGTGCCAGCAGCCAGGCCCGGGAGGATGGCTACACCTTC.

The J gene is TRBJ1-4, the V gene TRBV18; D perhaps matches TRBD1 (5 bases). Trimming stripped 3 bases from V and 4 bases from J, with 15 bases between. Germline V gene data show CDR1 as KGHSH and CDR2 as LQKENI. This CDR3 is built from 16 residues. The CDR3 DNA reads TGTGCCAGCTCACCTGGCAGGGAGGGAAGTAATGAAAAACTGTTTTTT. It yields the protein CASSPGREGSNEKLFF.

The chain recombines TRBV7-9 with TRBJ2-5, with 15 nucleotides matching TRBD2. J gave up 11 bases and V 5 bases, and 9 bases lay outside the gene matches. This CDR3 is 15 amino acids long. Germline CDR1 reads SEHNR; CDR2 reads FQNEAQ (reference sequence). The CDR3 region is CASSPRTSGRGEQYF. As DNA, the CDR3 is TGTGCCAGCAGCCCCCGGACTAGCGGGAGGGGAGAGCAGTACTTC.